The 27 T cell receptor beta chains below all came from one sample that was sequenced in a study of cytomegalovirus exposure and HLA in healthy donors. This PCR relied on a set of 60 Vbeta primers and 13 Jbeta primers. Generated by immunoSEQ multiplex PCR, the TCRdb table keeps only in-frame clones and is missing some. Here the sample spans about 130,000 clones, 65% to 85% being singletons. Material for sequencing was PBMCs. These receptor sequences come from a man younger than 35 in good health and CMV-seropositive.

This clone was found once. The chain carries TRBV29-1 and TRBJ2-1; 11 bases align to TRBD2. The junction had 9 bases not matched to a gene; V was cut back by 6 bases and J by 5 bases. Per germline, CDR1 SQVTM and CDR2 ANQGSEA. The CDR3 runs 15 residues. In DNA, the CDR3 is TGCAGCGTAACCGTGGGACTAGCGGTCAACAATGAGCAGTTCTTC. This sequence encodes CSVTVGLAVNNEQFF.

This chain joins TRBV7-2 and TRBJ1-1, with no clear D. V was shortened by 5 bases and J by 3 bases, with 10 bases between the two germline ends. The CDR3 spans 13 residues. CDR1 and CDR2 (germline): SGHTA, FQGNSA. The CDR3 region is CASSRSGDTEAFF. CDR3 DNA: TGTGCCAGCAGCCGTTCCGGGGACACTGAAGCTTTCTTT. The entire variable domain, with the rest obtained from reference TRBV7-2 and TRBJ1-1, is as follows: GAGVSQSPSNKVTEKGKDVELRCDPISGHTALYWYRQSLGQGLEFLIYFQGNSAPDKSGLPSDRFSAERTGGSVSTLTIQRTQQEDSAVYLCASSRSGDTEAFFGQGTRLTVV.

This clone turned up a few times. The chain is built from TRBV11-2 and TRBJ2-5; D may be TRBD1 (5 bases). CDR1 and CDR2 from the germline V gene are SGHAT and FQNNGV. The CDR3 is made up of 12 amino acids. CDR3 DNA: TGTGCTACGCAGGGATTCGAAGAGACCCAGTACTTC. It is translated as CATQGFEETQYF.

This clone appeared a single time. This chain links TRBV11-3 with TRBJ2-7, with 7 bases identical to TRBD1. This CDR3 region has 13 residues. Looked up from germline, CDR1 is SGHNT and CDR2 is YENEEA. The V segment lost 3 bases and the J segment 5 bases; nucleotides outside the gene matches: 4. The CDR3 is CASSFTGDDEQYF. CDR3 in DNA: TGTGCCAGCAGCTTCACAGGGGACGACGAGCAGTACTTC. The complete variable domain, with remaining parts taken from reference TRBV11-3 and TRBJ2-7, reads EAGVVQSPRYKIIEKKQPVAFWCNPISGHNTLYWYLQNLGQGPELLIRYENEEAVDDSQLPKDRFSAERLKGVDSTLKIQPAELGDSAVYLCASSFTGDDEQYFGPGTRLTVT.

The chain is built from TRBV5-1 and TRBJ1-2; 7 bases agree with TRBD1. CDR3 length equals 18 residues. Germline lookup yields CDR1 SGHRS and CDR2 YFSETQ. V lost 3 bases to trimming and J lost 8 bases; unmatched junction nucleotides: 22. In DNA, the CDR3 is TGCGCCAGCAGCTCCAAGGGGGCCAGGGCCGGCGAAGATGGAGGCTACACCTTC. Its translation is CASSSKGARAGEDGGYTF.

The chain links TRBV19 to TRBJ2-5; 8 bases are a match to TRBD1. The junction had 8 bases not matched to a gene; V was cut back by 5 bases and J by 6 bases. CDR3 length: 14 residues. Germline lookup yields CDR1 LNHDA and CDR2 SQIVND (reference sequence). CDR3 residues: CASSRQTGGQTQYF. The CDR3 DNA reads TGTGCCAGTAGTCGACAAACAGGGGGACAGACCCAGTACTTC.

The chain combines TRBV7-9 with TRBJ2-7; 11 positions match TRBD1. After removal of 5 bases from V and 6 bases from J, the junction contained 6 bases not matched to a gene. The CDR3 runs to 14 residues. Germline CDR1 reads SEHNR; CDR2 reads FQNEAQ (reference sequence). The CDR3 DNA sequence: TGTGCCAGCAGCAGGACAGGGGGCGACGCCGAGCAGTACTTC. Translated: CASSRTGGDAEQYF.

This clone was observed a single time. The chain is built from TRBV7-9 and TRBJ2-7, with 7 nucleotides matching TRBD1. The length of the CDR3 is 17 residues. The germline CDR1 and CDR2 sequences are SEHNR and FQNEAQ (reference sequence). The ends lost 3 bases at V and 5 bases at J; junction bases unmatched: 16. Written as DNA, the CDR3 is TGTGCCAGCAGCTTCGACAAAGGACAGGAGCGAGGGAACGAGCAGTACTTC. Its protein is CASSFDKGQERGNEQYF.

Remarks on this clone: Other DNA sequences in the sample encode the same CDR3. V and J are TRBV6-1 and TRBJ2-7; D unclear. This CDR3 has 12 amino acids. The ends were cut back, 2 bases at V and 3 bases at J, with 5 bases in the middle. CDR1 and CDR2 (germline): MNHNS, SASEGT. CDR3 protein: CASSESIYEQYF. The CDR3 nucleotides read TGTGCCAGCAGTGAATCTATCTACGAGCAGTACTTC.

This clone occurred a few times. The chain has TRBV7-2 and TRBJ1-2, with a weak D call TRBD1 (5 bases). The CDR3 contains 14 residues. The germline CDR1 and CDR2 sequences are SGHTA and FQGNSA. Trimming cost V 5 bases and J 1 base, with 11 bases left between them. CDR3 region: CASSVGQNNYGYTF. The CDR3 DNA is TGTGCCAGCAGCGTGGGGCAGAATAACTATGGCTACACCTTC. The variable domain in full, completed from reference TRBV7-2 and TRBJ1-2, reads GAGVSQSPSNKVTEKGKDVELRCDPISGHTALYWYRQSLGQGLEFLIYFQGNSAPDKSGLPSDRFSAERTGGSVSTLTIQRTQQEDSAVYLCASSVGQNNYGYTFGSGTRLTVV.

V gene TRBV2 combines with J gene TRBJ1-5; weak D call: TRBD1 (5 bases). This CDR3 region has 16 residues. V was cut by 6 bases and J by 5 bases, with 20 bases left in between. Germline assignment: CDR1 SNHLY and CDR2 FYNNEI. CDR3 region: CASSTGGVGGDQPQHF. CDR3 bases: TGTGCCAGCAGCACGGGGGGAGTGGGGGGAGATCAGCCCCAGCATTTT. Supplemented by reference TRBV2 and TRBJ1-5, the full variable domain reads EPEVTQTPSHQVTQMGQEVILRCVPISNHLYFYWYRQILGQKVEFLVSFYNNEISEKSEIFDDQFSVERPDGSNFTLKIRSTKLEDSAMYFCASSTGGVGGDQPQHFGDGTRLSIL.

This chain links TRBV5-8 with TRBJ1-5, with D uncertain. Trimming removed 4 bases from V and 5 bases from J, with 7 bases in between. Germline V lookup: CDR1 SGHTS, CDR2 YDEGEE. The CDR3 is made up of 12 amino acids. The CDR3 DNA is TGTGCCAGCAGCCGTAGAGATCAGCCCCAGCATTTT. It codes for CASSRRDQPQHF.

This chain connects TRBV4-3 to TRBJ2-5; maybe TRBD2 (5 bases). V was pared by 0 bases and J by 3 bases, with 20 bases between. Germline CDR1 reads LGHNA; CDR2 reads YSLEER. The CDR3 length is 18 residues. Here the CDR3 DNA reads TGCGCCAGCAGCCAAGAAGTATTGCGTGGTAGCGAGGAAGAGACCCAGTACTTC. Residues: CASSQEVLRGSEEETQYF.

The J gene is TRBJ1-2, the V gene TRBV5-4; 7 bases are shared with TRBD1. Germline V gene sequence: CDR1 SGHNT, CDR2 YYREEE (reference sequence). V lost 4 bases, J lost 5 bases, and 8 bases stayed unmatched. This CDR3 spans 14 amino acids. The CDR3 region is CASSKGTELYGYTF. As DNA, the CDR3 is TGTGCCAGCAGCAAAGGGACAGAACTGTATGGCTACACCTTC.

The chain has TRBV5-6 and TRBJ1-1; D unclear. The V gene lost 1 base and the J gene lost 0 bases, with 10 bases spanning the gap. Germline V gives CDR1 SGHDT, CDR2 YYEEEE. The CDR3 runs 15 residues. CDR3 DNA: TGTGCCAGCAGCTTGTATCAGGTAATGAACACTGAAGCTTTCTTT. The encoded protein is CASSLYQVMNTEAFF.

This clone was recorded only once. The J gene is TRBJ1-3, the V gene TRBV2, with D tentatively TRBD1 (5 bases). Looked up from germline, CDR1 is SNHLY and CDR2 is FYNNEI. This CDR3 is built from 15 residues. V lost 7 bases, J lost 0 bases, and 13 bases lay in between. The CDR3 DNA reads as TGTGCCAGCACCCCACGGGGGGGCTCTGGAAACACCATATATTTT. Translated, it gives CASTPRGGSGNTIYF.

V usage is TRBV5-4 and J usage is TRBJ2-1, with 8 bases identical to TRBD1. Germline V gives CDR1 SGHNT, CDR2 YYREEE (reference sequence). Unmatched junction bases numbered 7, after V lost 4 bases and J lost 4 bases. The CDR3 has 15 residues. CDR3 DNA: TGTGCCAGCAGCGGCGGACAGGGCTTTTACAATGAGCAGTTCTTC. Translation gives CASSGGQGFYNEQFF.

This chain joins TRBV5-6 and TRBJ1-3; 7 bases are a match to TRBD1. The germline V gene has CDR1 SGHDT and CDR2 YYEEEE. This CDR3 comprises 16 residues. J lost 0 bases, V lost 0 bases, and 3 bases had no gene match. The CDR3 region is CASSLEGTVSGNTIYF. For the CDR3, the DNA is TGTGCCAGCAGCTTGGAGGGGACAGTCTCTGGAAACACCATATATTTT.

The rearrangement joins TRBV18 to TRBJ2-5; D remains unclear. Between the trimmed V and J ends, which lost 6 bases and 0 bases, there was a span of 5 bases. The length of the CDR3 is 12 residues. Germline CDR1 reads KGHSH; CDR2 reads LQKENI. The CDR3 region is CASSLYQETQYF. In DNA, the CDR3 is TGTGCCAGCTCCCTGTACCAAGAGACCCAGTACTTC.

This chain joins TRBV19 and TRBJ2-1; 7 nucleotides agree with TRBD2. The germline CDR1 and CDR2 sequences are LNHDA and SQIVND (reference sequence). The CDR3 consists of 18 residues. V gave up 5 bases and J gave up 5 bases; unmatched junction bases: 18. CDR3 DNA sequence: TGTGCCAGTAGTTCCACCCCAGGTCCGCGCGGGGGACACAATGAGCAGTTCTTC. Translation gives CASSSTPGPRGGHNEQFF.

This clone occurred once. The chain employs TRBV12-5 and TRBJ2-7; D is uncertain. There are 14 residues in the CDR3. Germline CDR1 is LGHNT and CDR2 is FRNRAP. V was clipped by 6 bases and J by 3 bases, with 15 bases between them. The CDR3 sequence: CASGLGGAIYEQYF. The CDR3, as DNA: TGTGCTAGTGGACTCGGCGGAGCAATCTACGAGCAGTACTTC.

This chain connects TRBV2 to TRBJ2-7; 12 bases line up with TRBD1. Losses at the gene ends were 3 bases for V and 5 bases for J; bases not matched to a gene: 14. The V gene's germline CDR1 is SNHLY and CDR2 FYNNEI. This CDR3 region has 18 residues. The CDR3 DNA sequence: TGTGCCAGCAGTGACAAGGGACAGGGGGCGGGGGGGCGCAACGAGCAGTACTTC. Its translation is CASSDKGQGAGGRNEQYF.

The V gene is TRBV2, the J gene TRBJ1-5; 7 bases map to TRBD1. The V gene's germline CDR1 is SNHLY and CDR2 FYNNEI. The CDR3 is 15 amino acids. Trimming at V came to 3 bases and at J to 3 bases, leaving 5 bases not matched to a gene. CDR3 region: CASSEDRRPNQPQHF. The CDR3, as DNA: TGTGCCAGCAGTGAGGACAGGAGACCCAATCAGCCCCAGCATTTT.

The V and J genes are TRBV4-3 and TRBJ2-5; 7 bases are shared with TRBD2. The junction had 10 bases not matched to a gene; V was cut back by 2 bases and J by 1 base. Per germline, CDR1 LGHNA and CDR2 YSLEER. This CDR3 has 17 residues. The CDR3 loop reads CASSQSFSGGGQETQYF. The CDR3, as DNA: TGCGCCAGCAGCCAATCTTTCTCGGGGGGAGGCCAAGAGACCCAGTACTTC.

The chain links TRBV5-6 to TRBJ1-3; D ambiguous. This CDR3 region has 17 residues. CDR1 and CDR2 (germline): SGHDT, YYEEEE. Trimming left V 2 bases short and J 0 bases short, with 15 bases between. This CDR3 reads CASSLRLEYGSGNTIYF. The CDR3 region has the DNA TGTGCCAGCAGCTTACGCCTAGAGTATGGCTCTGGAAACACCATATATTTT.

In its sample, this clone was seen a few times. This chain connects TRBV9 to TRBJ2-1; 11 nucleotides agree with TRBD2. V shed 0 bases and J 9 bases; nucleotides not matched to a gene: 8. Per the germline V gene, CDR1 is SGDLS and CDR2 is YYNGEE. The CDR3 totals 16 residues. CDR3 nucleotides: TGTGCCAGCAGCGTAGGTAGCGGGGGGGCCTCCGGTGAGCAGTTCTTC. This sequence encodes CASSVGSGGASGEQFF.

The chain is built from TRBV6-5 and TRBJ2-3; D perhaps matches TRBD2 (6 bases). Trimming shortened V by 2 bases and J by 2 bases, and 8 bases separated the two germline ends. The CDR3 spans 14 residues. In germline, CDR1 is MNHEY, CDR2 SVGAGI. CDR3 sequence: CASSYGEDTDTQYF. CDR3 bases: TGTGCCAGCAGTTACGGGGAGGACACAGATACGCAGTATTTT.